The 16 T cell receptor beta chains listed next were all sequenced from one sample in a study of T cells in Graves' hyperthyroidism and ophthalmopathy. The CDR3 regions of TCR beta were amplified from RNA transcripts. First-round RT-PCR targeting the TCR CDR3 was performed with the HTBI primer set. TCRdb fed the multiplex PCR reads into MiXCR, producing one record per CDR3 protein. Of under 350,000 distinct CDR3 sequences listed, roughly an eighth are singletons. Material: blood. Receptors were obtained from a middle-aged woman with Graves' ophthalmopathy.

This clonotype was counted at least ten times. V usage is TRBV20-1 and J usage is TRBJ2-3; 12 bases map to TRBD2. This CDR3 comprises 15 residues. V shed 6 bases, J shed 7 bases, and the junction held 11 bases outside the gene matches. CDR1 and CDR2 (germline): DFQATT, SNEGSKA (reference sequence). CDR3 amino acids: CSASLLAGGQNTQYF. The CDR3 DNA sequence: TGCAGTGCGTCCCTACTAGCGGGAGGACAAAATACGCAGTATTTT.

Of note for this clonotype: One end of the junction varies from germline; a read error may be responsible. The chain uses TRBV5-6 and TRBJ1-1; D call uncertain. Germline CDR1 is SGHDT and CDR2 is YYEEEE. This CDR3 spans 17 amino acids. This CDR3 is CASSFARDWYLNTEAFF. In nucleotides, the CDR3 is TGTGCCAGCAGCTTTGCGAGGGATTGGTATCTGAACACTGAAGCTTTTTTT.

This chain links TRBV5-5 with TRBJ2-4; tentative D call: TRBD2 (6 bases). V was clipped by 4 bases and J by 7 bases, with 21 bases between them. CDR1 and CDR2 from the germline V gene are SGHKS and YYEKEE (reference sequence). This CDR3 is built from 16 residues. The chain's CDR3 is CASSVSGTSFSNIQYF. For the CDR3, the DNA is TGTGCCAGCAGCGTCTCCGGGACTTCCTTTAGCAACATTCAGTACTTC.

The sample holds a few counts of this clonotype. The CDR3 DNA follows: TGTGCCACCAGCAGAGCGGCGGGAGGCTTCACAGATACGCAGTATTTT. Translating it yields CATSRAAGGFTDTQYF. V is TRBV15 and J is TRBJ2-3; TRBD2 aligns across 8 bases. V lost 1 base to trimming and J lost 2 bases; unmatched junction nucleotides: 5. CDR1 is LNHNV and CDR2 is YYDKDF in the germline V gene (reference sequence). The CDR3 has 16 residues.

This clonotype was counted a few times. This chain connects TRBV28 to TRBJ1-6; D is ambiguous. Germline V gives CDR1 MDHEN, CDR2 SYDVKM. The V and J ends lost 1 base and 1 base respectively, with 8 bases between them. The CDR3 is 16 residues long. DNA for the CDR3: TGTGCCAGCAGTTTATCCGCTATTTCCTATAATTCACCCCTCCACTTT. It codes for CASSLSAISYNSPLHF.

This clonotype was observed many times. The chain couples TRBV10-2 to TRBJ2-7; 10 bases line up with TRBD2. Per the germline V gene, CDR1 is WSHSY and CDR2 is SAAADI. This CDR3 has 15 amino acids. Trimming removed 3 bases from V and 3 bases from J; junction bases left unmatched: 5. In DNA, the CDR3 is TGCGCCAGCAGTGAATCCCTAGCGGGAGACTACGAGCAGTACTTC. This gives the protein CASSESLAGDYEQYF.

About this clonotype itself: This clone may be a read error of a much larger clone one base away. This chain joins TRBV24-1 and TRBJ2-1; 7 bases align to TRBD2. Matching the DNA end better, TRBJ2-7 makes the J call doubtful. In germline, CDR1 is KGHDR, CDR2 SFDVKD. The CDR3 runs 15 residues. DNA of the CDR3: TGTGCCACCAGTGAGGAGGTGGAGCGGGGCAATGAGCAGTACTTC. This encodes CATSEEVERGNEQYF.

This clonotype appeared a few times. The chain recombines TRBV5-1 with TRBJ2-1, with 10 nucleotides matching TRBD2. The CDR3 has 15 amino acids. The junction had 7 bases not matched to a gene; V was cut back by 4 bases and J by 6 bases. CDR1 SGHRS and CDR2 YFSETQ come from the germline V gene. The CDR3 nucleotides are TGCGCCAGCAGCCGCGGGGCTAGCGGGGGCAATGAGCAGTTCTTC. Its translation is CASSRGASGGNEQFF.

In its sample, this clonotype was seen a few times. The V and J genes are TRBV2 and TRBJ1-3; D is ambiguous. Germline values: CDR1 SNHLY, CDR2 FYNNEI. This CDR3 comprises 17 residues. Trimming stripped 3 bases from V and 4 bases from J, with 19 bases between. CDR3 sequence: CASSERARKPGGNTIYF. The CDR3 DNA reads TGTGCCAGCAGTGAGAGGGCTAGGAAGCCTGGGGGAAACACCATATATTTT.

The sample holds many counts of this clonotype. CDR3 region: CASRQGSWTEAFF. The CDR3 nucleotides are TGTGCCAGCAGACAGGGGAGTTGGACTGAAGCTTTCTTT. The gene calls are TRBV12-3 or TRBV12-4 and TRBJ1-1; 7 bases match TRBD1. The CDR3 is made up of 13 amino acids. J gave up 5 bases and V 6 bases, and 6 bases lay outside the gene matches.

The chain employs TRBV5-1 and TRBJ2-7; D remains ambiguous. Trimming left V 4 bases short and J 0 bases short, with 14 bases between. CDR3 length: 15 amino acids. Germline loops: CDR1 SGHRS, CDR2 YFSETQ. The CDR3 DNA reads as TGCGCCAGCAGCCCAGGACCGGATAGCTCCTACGAGCAGTACTTC. It encodes CASSPGPDSSYEQYF.

This clonotype was seen ten or more times. The genes are TRBV10-3 and TRBJ2-1; D possibly corresponds to TRBD2 (7 bases). The CDR3 contains 14 residues. Trimming pared 6 bases from V and 2 bases from J, leaving 11 bases between. Germline loops: CDR1 ENHRY, CDR2 SYGVKD. Here the CDR3 DNA reads TGTGCCATCAGAGAGGGGGGGGCCTACAATGAGCAGTTCTTC. Translating gives CAIREGGAYNEQFF.

This sequence joins TRBV29-1 and TRBJ1-2; maybe TRBD1 (6 bases). This CDR3 is built from 12 residues. Per germline, CDR1 SQVTM and CDR2 ANQGSEA. Trimming took 8 bases from V and 3 from J, leaving 13 bases between them. CDR3 residues: CSIRGGDYGYTF. The CDR3 bases are TGCAGCATAAGGGGGGGTGACTATGGCTACACCTTC.

Many counts were recorded for this clonotype. The genes are TRBV27 and TRBJ2-2; D is perhaps TRBD2 (6 bases). Germline V CDR1 and CDR2: MNHEY, SMNVEV (reference sequence). V was cut by 9 bases and J by 7 bases, with 18 bases left in between. This CDR3 contains 14 residues. CDR3 amino acids: CASGSRGGGGELFF. The DNA of the CDR3 is TGTGCCAGTGGATCTCGTGGGGGAGGCGGGGAGCTGTTTTTT.

This clonotype was detected once. This rearrangement joins TRBV2 to TRBJ1-6, with D perhaps matching TRBD1 (5 bases). This CDR3 is 13 amino acids long. Germline V gene lookup returns CDR1 SNHLY and CDR2 FYNNEI. The V end lost 8 bases, the J end lost 9 bases, and 14 bases lay between the germline ends. CDR3 amino acids: CASLQGYSSPLHF. CDR3 DNA sequence: TGTGCCAGCCTCCAGGGATATTCTTCACCCCTCCACTTT. Complete variable domain (other parts from reference TRBV2 and TRBJ1-6): EPEVTQTPSHQVTQMGQEVILRCVPISNHLYFYWYRQILGQKVEFLVSFYNNEISEKSEIFDDQFSVERPDGSNFTLKIRSTKLEDSAMYFCASLQGYSSPLHFGNGTRLTVT.

This clonotype was counted a few times. The chain links TRBV4-1 to TRBJ1-2; TRBD1 is a possible D gene (5 bases). The germline V gene encodes CDR1 MGHRA and CDR2 YSYEKL. V was shortened by 0 bases and J by 8 bases, with 13 bases between the two germline ends. CDR3 length: 14 residues. The CDR3 coding sequence is TGCGCCAGCAGCCAAGATGGGTCGCAGGGCGGCTACACCTTC. It translates to CASSQDGSQGGYTF.